This T cell receptor beta chain was recovered during a study of T cells in Graves' hyperthyroidism and ophthalmopathy (dated by TCRdb to the late 2010s). Regarding the complete study: Peripheral blood was sampled at the time of initial diagnosis, prior to any treatment. A discovery cohort of approximately 100 patients, roughly 45 with Graves' ophthalmopathy and about 58 with stable Graves' hyperthyroidism, was used to find distinguishing TCR V-J signatures. The paper describes TCR Vbeta CDR3 sequencing of fewer than 150 peripheral blood samples, made up of 43 ophthalmopathy patients, roughly 80 hyperthyroidism patients and 17 progressor patients. Whether ophthalmopathy could be predicted prospectively was tested in an independent validation cohort made up of roughly 20 hyperthyroidism patients plus 17 patients who later progressed to ophthalmopathy. Once sampling was done, hyperthyroidism patients were given methimazole at a starting dose of 30 mg daily, whereas ophthalmopathy patients were given high-dose intravenous methylprednisolone. The 90 to 100 discovery patients were randomly divided into training and test sets at a 7:3 ratio. In addition, the study compared T-cell repertoires in thyroid tissue and in blood from several Graves' hyperthyroidism patients. Overall results and qualifications from the work: Most expanded thyroid clonotypes (frequency above 0.001) were also found in blood, which suggests that blood repertoires may mirror thyroid immune responses. In validation, progression to ophthalmopathy was predicted by the model with almost 71% sensitivity and just over 72% specificity, a median of about 6.8 months before onset. No statistical method was used to set the sample size in advance, and investigators knew the group allocation. A 13 V-J signature model separated ophthalmopathy from stable hyperthyroidism, with roughly 88% sensitivity and about 81% specificity in cross-validation and 80%/75% in testing.

Ophthalmopathy patients had moderately to severely active disease, Clinical Activity Score of at least 3, NOSPECS grade of at least 4, and duration under 3 months. Patients with uncontrolled infections, other autoimmune diseases, pregnancy or lactation were excluded. Diagnoses were based on clinical symptoms, serum thyroxine and TRAb, thyroid ultrasound and orbital computed tomography. Ficoll-Paque density gradient centrifugation was used to isolate PBMCs from under 11 ml of fresh peripheral blood. Total RNA was extracted using Trizol reagent, and RNA quality was assessed on an Agilent 2100 Bioanalyzer. As to this clonotype: No antigen is known for it. Base quality data are lacking; no much larger clone is found one base away.

The TCR beta CDR3 regions were amplified from RNA transcripts. The first round of RT-PCR for the TCR CDR3 was performed with the HTBI primer set and the Qiagen OneStep RT-PCR kit. A second multiplex PCR round built the libraries, followed by size selection and purification. Paired-end sequencing of the libraries was performed with 100 bp reads on an Illumina HiSeq2000. As for how the authors treated the data: SOAPnuke was used to process the raw data, throwing out any read that contained adapters or uncalled bases, had a mean Phred below 15, or lacked an exact constant-primer or identifier match. High-quality paired reads were merged with COPE v1.2.5, and unique nucleotide sequences were defined as clonotypes. MiTCR v1.1 was used to align the clonotypes against IMGT TRBV, TRBD and TRBJ reference segments. Analysis was restricted to V-J combinations with a frequency above 0.0001, which covered roughly 99% of repertoires. The TCS score was defined as F50 (clonal expansion) divided by E x V (chaos), with BLOSUM62-based TCRdist calculated between CDR3 peptides within each V-J. Welch's t-statistics and random forest reduced around 550 V-J features to under 15, which were used in a naive Bayes classifier (R e1071). The Morisita-Horn index was used to measure how similar the thyroid and blood repertoires were. TCRdb redid the processing of the public reads, applying fastp at Q25 and MiXCR, and retained in-frame beta chains. Every distinct CDR3 protein forms one entry, paired with its most common genes and DNA. These V and J calls are TCRdb output, not the study's own analysis. This sample holds 600,000 to 700,000 distinct CDR3 sequences; roughly 14% were observed only once. About 4.5% of the sample belongs to the ten largest clones.

For CDR1 and CDR2, the germline V gene (reference sequence) lists SEHNR and FQNEAQ. Including cysteine and phenylalanine, the CDR3 has 16 amino acids. Kept here is only the CDR3 DNA, which spans 48 bases and is read in frame from base 1. Trimming removed 5 bases from V and 0 bases from J; the gene matches leave 9 bases unexplained. The sample comprised blood. The V and J segments used are TRBV7-9 and TRBJ2-5; 7 junctional bases match TRBD1. This TCR was recovered from a woman between 35 and 50 years old with Graves' ophthalmopathy. The CDR3 reads CASSPTDRLYQETQYF. In nucleotides, the sequence is TGTGCCAGCAGCCCAACGGACAGGTTATACCAAGAGACCCAGTACTTC.